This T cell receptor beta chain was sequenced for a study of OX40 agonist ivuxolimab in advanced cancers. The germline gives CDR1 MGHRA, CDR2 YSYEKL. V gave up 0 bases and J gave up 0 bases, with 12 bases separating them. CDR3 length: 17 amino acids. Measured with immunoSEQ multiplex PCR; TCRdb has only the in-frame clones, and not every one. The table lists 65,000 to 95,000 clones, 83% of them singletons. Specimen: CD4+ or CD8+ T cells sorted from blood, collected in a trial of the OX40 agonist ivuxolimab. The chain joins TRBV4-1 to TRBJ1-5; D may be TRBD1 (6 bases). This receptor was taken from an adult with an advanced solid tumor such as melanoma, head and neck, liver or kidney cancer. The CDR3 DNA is TGCGCCAGCAGCCAAGATAGGAACAGGGTTAGCAATCAGCCCCAGCATTTT. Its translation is CASSQDRNRVSNQPQHF.